These T cell receptor beta chains were read from a single sample in a study of response to subunit inactivated influenza vaccine. Each CDR3 protein is one row after TCRdb ran MiXCR on the RT-PCR reads. The sample consists of about 540,000 distinct CDR3 sequences, under 30% of them appearing once. This same sample was also taken into another study, of T cells expressing NK-cell markers.

This specimen was CD4+ T cells sorted from PBMCs, taken 12 days after vaccination. The source is a man aged 50-59 years who received an inactivated influenza vaccine. The CDR3 runs from the conserved cysteine through the conserved F or W. Fields, in order: CDR3 length, V gene, J gene, D gene, clone size, CDR3 protein, CDR3 DNA. D genes are given only for firm matches. Clone size is given for some rows only: seen once, a few or many times, or a class if the clone is expanded.

>14|TRBV5-1|TRBJ1-1|TRBD1|.
CASSSITGGIEAFF
TGCGCCAGCAGTTCAATCACAGGGGGTATTGAAGCTTTCTTT
>14|TRBV19|TRBJ2-7|TRBD1|few
CASRVKGATGEQYF
TGTGCCAGTAGAGTTAAGGGGGCGACGGGGGAGCAGTACTTC
>11|TRBV20-1|TRBJ2-7|.|few
CSANQGNEQYF
TGCAGTGCAAACCAGGGTAACGAGCAGTACTTC
>14|TRBV28|TRBJ2-3|.|.
CASSPPTGSDTQYF
TGTGCCAGCAGTCCACCGACAGGCTCAGATACGCAGTATTTT
>13|TRBV11-1|TRBJ2-7|.|.
CASSSYRRHEQYF
TGTGCCAGCAGCTCCTACAGGCGCCACGAGCAGTACTTC
>17|TRBV10-3|TRBJ1-5|TRBD1|.
CAISESITGGNNQPQHF
TGTGCCATCAGTGAGTCGATTACAGGGGGAAACAATCAGCCCCAGCATTTT
>15|TRBV12-3/TRBV12-4|TRBJ2-1|TRBD2|few
CASSRTSGSLNEQFF
TGTGCCAGCAGCCGGACTAGCGGGAGTCTGAATGAGCAGTTCTTC
>15|TRBV7-2|TRBJ2-5|TRBD1|many
CASSAQTGVQETQYF
TGTGCCAGCAGCGCTCAGACAGGGGTCCAAGAGACCCAGTACTTC
>15|TRBV20-1|TRBJ2-3|.|.
CSASFGSTRTDTQYF
TGCAGTGCTAGTTTCGGGAGCACTCGCACAGATACGCAGTATTTT
>15|TRBV5-1|TRBJ2-2|TRBD2|many
CASSETSRGGGELFF
TGCGCCAGCAGCGAGACTAGCCGGGGAGGCGGGGAGCTGTTTTTT
>15|TRBV20-1|TRBJ2-7|TRBD1|.
CSARDLAGGSYEQYF
TGCAGTGCTAGAGATCTCGCAGGGGGCTCCTACGAGCAGTACTTC
>13|TRBV10-2|TRBJ2-2|.|.
CASTVGGTGELFF
TGCGCCAGCACAGTCGGGGGCACCGGGGAGCTGTTTTTT
>14|TRBV6-2/TRBV6-3|TRBJ2-3|TRBD2|.
CASRSGLALITQYF
TGTGCCAGCAGGTCCGGACTAGCGCTTATTACGCAGTATTTT
>14|TRBV4-2|TRBJ2-7|.|few
CASSQDGGRGEQYF
TGTGCCAGCAGCCAAGATGGGGGGAGGGGGGAGCAGTACTTC
>14|TRBV6-1|TRBJ2-7|TRBD1|few
CASSDVDREYEQYF
TGTGCCAGCAGTGACGTGGACAGGGAGTACGAGCAGTACTTC
>13|TRBV3-1|TRBJ2-3|.|few
CASSQDFPYTQYF
TGTGCCAGCAGCCAAGATTTTCCCTATACGCAGTATTTT
>13|TRBV15|TRBJ2-2|.|.
CATSSHQPGRLFF
TGTGCCACCAGCAGTCACCAACCGGGGAGGCTGTTTTTT
>16|TRBV5-1|TRBJ2-3|.|.
CASSLRRATTTDTQYF
TGCGCCAGCAGCTTGAGGCGGGCCACTACCACAGATACGCAGTATTTT
>15|TRBV7-9|TRBJ2-3|.|few
CASRAPGSGTDTQYF
TGTGCCAGCAGGGCTCCGGGGTCAGGCACAGATACGCAGTATTTT
>15|TRBV6-5|TRBJ2-1|.|few
CASSSAVAVYNEQFF
TGTGCCAGCAGTTCGGCGGTAGCGGTGTACAATGAGCAGTTCTTC
>14|TRBV2|TRBJ1-5|.|.
CATTRDKWNQPQHF
TGTGCCACCACCCGGGACAAATGGAATCAGCCCCAGCATTTT
>12|TRBV20-1|TRBJ2-6|.|few
CSVFSGANVLTF
TGCAGCGTTTTTTCTGGGGCCAACGTCCTGACTTTC
>15|TRBV10-3|TRBJ2-2|TRBD1|few
CAISQGTGETGELFF
TGTGCCATCAGCCAAGGGACAGGGGAGACCGGGGAGCTGTTTTTT
>15|TRBV2|TRBJ2-7|.|.
CASSDERRGRGEQYF
TGTGCCAGCAGTGATGAACGCAGGGGAAGGGGAGAGCAGTACTTC
>15|TRBV4-3|TRBJ1-5|.|.
CASSQVWGGNQPQHF
TGCGCCAGCAGCCAAGTCTGGGGCGGCAATCAGCCCCAGCATTTT
>16|TRBV6-1|TRBJ1-4|.|few
CASSKANRATNEKLFF
TGTGCCAGCAGTAAAGCAAACAGGGCAACTAATGAAAAACTGTTTTTT
>13|TRBV29-1|TRBJ2-2|.|.
CSADIGNTGELFF
TGCAGTGCGGACATCGGGAACACCGGGGAGCTGTTTTTT
>14|TRBV4-1|TRBJ1-2|.|.
CASSQAAGLYGYTF
TGCGCCAGCAGCCAAGCGGCAGGGCTCTATGGCTACACCTTC
>14|TRBV7-8|TRBJ2-7|.|.
CASSLVGAPYEQYF
TGTGCCAGCAGCTTAGTGGGGGCTCCCTACGAGCAGTACTTC
>16|TRBV2|TRBJ2-1|TRBD1|few
CASRRGQGTSYNEQFF
TGTGCCAGCAGAAGGGGACAGGGAACCTCCTACAATGAGCAGTTCTTC
>13|TRBV12-3/TRBV12-4|TRBJ1-1|.|many
CASSYTENTEAFF
TGTGCCAGCAGTTATACGGAGAACACTGAAGCTTTCTTT
>16|TRBV12-3/TRBV12-4|TRBJ2-3|.|many
CASSLVGSRASDTQYF
TGTGCCAGCAGTTTAGTTGGTAGCCGGGCTTCAGATACGCAGTATTTT
>17|TRBV12-3/TRBV12-4|TRBJ2-7|TRBD2|.
CASSHGATSGSSYEQYF
TGTGCCAGCAGCCATGGGGCAACTAGCGGGAGCTCCTACGAGCAGTACTTC
>14|TRBV7-7|TRBJ2-2|.|few
CASSSGNAGGELFF
TGTGCTAGCAGCTCTGGGAATGCTGGCGGGGAGCTGTTTTTT
>14|TRBV5-4|TRBJ2-5|.|.
CASSLYQGKETQYF
TGTGCCAGCAGCTTATATCAGGGTAAAGAGACCCAGTACTTC
>16|TRBV6-4|TRBJ2-2|.|few
CASSDSGRKGTGELFF
TGTGCCAGCAGTGACTCGGGCCGCAAGGGGACCGGGGAGCTGTTTTTT
>13|TRBV20-1|TRBJ1-5|.|few
CSASWDNNQPQHF
TGCAGTGCTAGCTGGGACAACAATCAGCCCCAGCATTTT
>16|TRBV7-2|TRBJ2-7|.|.
CASSRNAQPGLGEQYF
TGTGCCAGCAGCAGAAATGCCCAGCCCGGTTTAGGAGAGCAGTACTTC
>13|TRBV29-1|TRBJ1-1|.|.
CSISGTVNTEAFF
TGCAGCATTTCCGGGACGGTGAACACTGAAGCTTTCTTT
>13|TRBV11-2|TRBJ1-2|TRBD1|few
CASSLGDSYGYTF
TGTGCCAGCAGCTTAGGGGACAGCTATGGCTACACCTTC
>15|TRBV4-3|TRBJ1-1|.|few
CASSPKAQGGTEAFF
TGCGCCAGCAGCCCCAAGGCACAGGGCGGAACTGAAGCTTTCTTT
>15|TRBV18|TRBJ2-5|.|.
CASSPRAGPQETQYF
TGTGCCAGCTCACCACGGGCGGGGCCCCAAGAGACCCAGTACTTC
>14|TRBV6-1|TRBJ2-7|TRBD2|few
CASIGLAGPHEQYF
TGTGCCAGCATCGGACTAGCGGGGCCACACGAGCAGTACTTC
>12|TRBV6-6|TRBJ2-1|TRBD2|few
CASGRGGNEQFF
TGTGCCAGCGGACGGGGGGGCAATGAGCAGTTCTTC
>15|TRBV5-1|TRBJ2-3|.|.
CASSLAGDDTDTQYF
TGCGCCAGCAGCTTGGCGGGAGATGACACAGATACGCAGTATTTT
>12|TRBV20-1|TRBJ1-4|.|.
CSARGLVEKLFF
TGCAGTGCTAGGGGGCTCGTGGAAAAACTGTTTTTT
>17|TRBV29-1|TRBJ1-3|.|many
CSVGGLERDRSGNTIYF
TGCAGCGTGGGAGGACTAGAGAGGGACCGCTCTGGAAACACCATATATTTT
>14|TRBV6-1|TRBJ2-2|.|few
CASADRDVTGELFF
TGTGCCAGCGCCGACAGAGACGTCACCGGGGAGCTGTTTTTT
>15|TRBV5-1|TRBJ2-7|TRBD1|few
CASRAGQDRPYEQYF
TGCGCCAGCAGGGCCGGACAGGACCGACCCTACGAGCAGTACTTC
>14|TRBV20-1|TRBJ2-1|TRBD2|few
CSARGGGRLNEQFF
TGCAGTGCTAGGGGGGGCGGGAGGTTAAATGAGCAGTTCTTC
>14|TRBV5-1|TRBJ2-5|TRBD1|few
CASSYGQAQETQYF
TGCGCCAGCAGCTATGGACAGGCCCAAGAGACCCAGTACTTC
>14|TRBV20-1|TRBJ2-7|TRBD2|few
CSARVAGDSYEQYF
TGCAGTGCTAGAGTGGCGGGGGACTCCTACGAGCAGTACTTC
>17|TRBV3-1|TRBJ2-3|TRBD1|few
CASSQDQTGWGTDTQYF
TGTGCCAGCAGCCAAGACCAGACAGGGTGGGGCACAGATACGCAGTATTTT
>15|TRBV28|TRBJ2-5|.|.
CASSPDLGWRETQYF
TGTGCCAGCAGTCCTGACCTGGGGTGGCGAGAGACCCAGTACTTC
>15|TRBV6-2/TRBV6-3|TRBJ2-7|TRBD1|few
CASSSGQGRSYEQYF
TGTGCCAGCAGCTCGGGACAGGGAAGGTCCTACGAGCAGTACTTC
>12|TRBV6-2/TRBV6-3|TRBJ2-1|.|.
CASSYRWDEQFF
TGTGCCAGCAGTTACCGGTGGGATGAGCAGTTCTTC
>15|TRBV20-1|TRBJ2-3|TRBD2|.
CSASIFGGGADTQYF
TGCAGTGCTAGTATTTTCGGCGGGGGGGCAGATACGCAGTATTTT
>13|TRBV12-3/TRBV12-4|TRBJ2-5|.|few
CASSITFTETQYF
TGTGCCAGCAGCATTACGTTCACAGAGACCCAGTACTTC
>14|TRBV3-1|TRBJ2-2|.|once
CASSDLLAAGELFF
TGTGCCAGCAGCGACCTTCTGGCGGCCGGGGAGCTGTTTTTT